This paragraph covers one T cell receptor (beta chain) sequence. The repertoire was sequenced with immunoSEQ multiplex PCR; TCRdb's copy has only in-frame clones and lacks some. This repertoire shows about 88,000 clones, over 90% found once; its top ten account for roughly a tenth. For each patient, 1 to 8 samples were obtained, pretreatment and on-treatment. CDR3 length: 15 amino acids. Germline V gene sequence: CDR1 SGHNT, CDR2 YYREEE (reference sequence). V dropped 4 bases and J dropped 5; count of bases not matched to a gene: 10. These data are taken from a study of PD-L1 blockade in urothelial cancer. As for the study in general: Most of the 29 patients were men who had bladder-origin urothelial cancer.

V gene TRBV5-4 combines with J gene TRBJ2-5, with 8 nucleotides matching TRBD2. The origin of this receptor is a man aged 55 to 70 with urothelial cancer. Source: PBMCs, taken around atezolizumab (anti-PD-L1) treatment. The DNA for the CDR3 is TGTGCCAGCAGCGACACTAGCGGTGGGGCCGAGACCCAGTACTTC. Amino acids: CASSDTSGGAETQYF.